This T cell receptor (beta chain) was profiled in a study of T cells after yellow fever vaccination. Broader study findings: Any FACS-sorted repertoire could hold abundant clonotypes that contaminate it from the bulk population.

Deletions cut 5 bases from V and 1 base from J, with 13 bases between. In germline, CDR1 is SGHTA, CDR2 FQGTGA. This CDR3 has 15 amino acids. One entry per CDR3 protein, called by TCRdb with MiXCR from the 5' RACE reads. The sample lists 150,000 to 200,000 distinct CDR3 sequences, approximately 6.8% occurring once. As regards this clonotype: What it binds is not known.

This receptor was obtained from a man younger than 35 who received the YFV17D yellow fever vaccine. The rearrangement joins TRBV7-3 to TRBJ2-3, with D unresolved. The sequencing here drew on CD4+ T cells sorted from PBMCs, taken 5 to 6 days after the first yellow fever vaccination. Here the CDR3 reads CASSRAVGGTDTQYF. As DNA, the CDR3 is TGTGCCAGCAGCCGCGCGGTCGGTGGCACAGATACGCAGTATTTT.